This paragraph covers one TCR beta chain sequence. Enrollees, about 18 to 95 years old, lived in about two dozen US areas. All recovered Cohort 3 donors got two negative PCRs, got clearance, or saw symptom resolution. The record originates from a study of blood T cell repertoires in COVID-19. Study background: PBMCs, B-cell-depleted T cells, or T cells provided the cDNA or gDNA that made up the material.

Assay: immunoSEQ multiplex PCR; the TCRdb copy retains only in-frame clones and omits some. The sample has some 200,000 clones, 80% to 85% seen once; the top ten hold less than 8.5%. Germline lookup yields CDR1 SGHAT and CDR2 FQNNGV. Trimming pared 5 bases from V and 4 bases from J, leaving 12 bases between. The CDR3 contains 14 residues. The TCR sequence derives from a middle-aged man who had recovered from COVID-19. V is TRBV11-2 and J is TRBJ2-1; perhaps TRBD2 as D (5 bases). Sample: PBMCs or T cells enriched from blood (not recorded which). CDR3 coding DNA: TGTGCCAGCAGCCCGGAGGCGGTGTACAATGAGCAGTTCTTC. Translating gives CASSPEAVYNEQFF.